This T cell receptor (beta chain) was profiled in a study of blood T cell repertoires in COVID-19. The CDR3 contains 15 residues. The V gene lost 3 bases and the J gene lost 8 bases, with 17 bases spanning the gap. Germline CDR1 and CDR2: SGHNT and YENEEA. TCRdb's copy holds only in-frame clones and misses some; the assay was immunoSEQ multiplex PCR. Among nearly 350,000 clones listed, approximately 89% were seen once. The chain uses TRBV11-3 and TRBJ2-1; maybe TRBD2 (5 bases). The TCR sequence derives from a woman between 18 and 29 years old who had recovered from COVID-19. The sample taken for sequencing was peripheral blood. The CDR3 loop is CASSLDGLQWDEQFF. The CDR3 DNA follows: TGTGCCAGCAGCTTGGATGGACTCCAATGGGATGAGCAGTTCTTC.